This entry lists 27 T cell receptor beta chains sequenced from one sample in a study of blood T cell repertoires in COVID-19 (TCRdb year 2020). The library was built by means of the immunoSEQ multiplex PCR assay. TCRdb retrieved this table from immuneACCESS and kept in-frame rearrangements only. Not all clones are present; in checked studies, unresolved V genes account for under half, and no reason is known for the remainder. For this sample there are 300,000 to 400,000 clones; about nine tenths appear just once. The ten biggest clones cover 1.5% to 2% of the sample. Sequencing was performed on peripheral blood. The receptors come from a woman aged 30 to 39 with COVID-19, enrolled during active disease.

The chain uses TRBV27 and TRBJ1-4; 8 nucleotides agree with TRBD1. The CDR3 has 17 amino acids. V lost 4 bases, J lost 0 bases, and 7 bases stayed unmatched. Germline CDR1 MNHEY, CDR2 SMNVEV (reference sequence). CDR3 nucleotide sequence: TGTGCCAGCAGTTCTGGGACAGGCCGCTCAACTAATGAAAAACTGTTTTTT. This translates into CASSSGTGRSTNEKLFF.

This clone was counted a single time. V is TRBV7-2 and J is TRBJ1-1, with TRBD1 matching over 9 bases. The CDR3 is made up of 15 amino acids. CDR1 is SGHTA, CDR2 FQGNSA, per germline. Losses at the gene ends were 6 bases for V and 0 bases for J; bases not matched to a gene: 5. The CDR3 DNA follows: TGTGCCAGCAGACCGACAGGGGGTATGAACACTGAAGCTTTCTTT. Translating it yields CASRPTGGMNTEAFF. Using reference TRBV7-2 and TRBJ1-1 for the parts outside the CDR3, the full variable domain is GAGVSQSPSNKVTEKGKDVELRCDPISGHTALYWYRQSLGQGLEFLIYFQGNSAPDKSGLPSDRFSAERTGGSVSTLTIQRTQQEDSAVYLCASRPTGGMNTEAFFGQGTRLTVV.

CDR3 amino acids: CASSVGMNTEAFF. For the CDR3, the DNA is TGTGCCAGCAGCGTAGGTATGAACACTGAAGCTTTCTTT. The chain carries TRBV9 and TRBJ1-1; no firm D call. This CDR3 comprises 13 residues. V was cut by 0 bases and J by 0 bases, with 3 bases left in between. Germline V gives CDR1 SGDLS, CDR2 YYNGEE.

This clone came up once. The chain uses TRBV4-3 and TRBJ1-2; unclear D gene. The CDR3 covers 14 residues. V was shortened by 0 bases and J by 0 bases, with 5 bases between the two germline ends. Germline V gene sequence: CDR1 LGHNA, CDR2 YSLEER. CDR3 DNA sequence: TGCGCCAGCAGCCAAGAAATAACTAACTATGGCTACACCTTC. It codes for CASSQEITNYGYTF.

The rearrangement uses TRBV2 and TRBJ1-3, with D uncertain. This CDR3 has 14 residues. V shed 8 bases and J shed 2 bases, with 13 bases lying between them. Per germline, CDR1 SNHLY and CDR2 FYNNEI. CDR3 sequence (DNA): TGTGCCAGCCGAAAAGATGCGGCTGGAAACACCATATATTTT. As protein: CASRKDAAGNTIYF.

This sequence joins TRBV10-3 and TRBJ1-2, with 8 positions matching TRBD1. The V gene's germline CDR1 is ENHRY and CDR2 SYGVKD. Unmatched junction bases numbered 9, after V lost 2 bases and J lost 4 bases. CDR3 length equals 16 residues. CDR3 sequence: CAISEPQDRATYGYTF. CDR3 in DNA: TGTGCCATCAGTGAGCCCCAGGACAGGGCTACCTATGGCTACACCTTC.

V gene TRBV3-1 (or the pseudogene TRBV3-2) combines with J gene TRBJ1-2; possible D gene TRBD1, 5 bases. The CDR3 consists of 15 residues. Germline V gene sequence: CDR1 LGHDT, CDR2 YNNKEL (reference sequence). V lost 1 base to trimming and J lost 4 bases, with 13 bases between them. The chain's CDR3 is CASSQGRGEFYGYTF. The DNA for the CDR3 is TGTGCCAGCAGCCAAGGCCGGGGGGAATTCTATGGCTACACCTTC.

The chain joins TRBV7-2 to TRBJ1-1; D ambiguous. V lost 5 bases to trimming and J lost 1 base, with 11 bases between them. CDR3 length: 14 residues. The germline gives CDR1 SGHTA, CDR2 FQGNSA. The CDR3, as DNA: TGTGCCAGCAGCCGCCAACTAGCGAACACTGAAGCTTTCTTT. Protein product: CASSRQLANTEAFF.

This chain connects TRBV19 to TRBJ1-2; D may be TRBD1 (5 bases). In germline, CDR1 is LNHDA, CDR2 SQIVND (reference sequence). The CDR3 has 12 amino acids. V lost 1 base and J 12 bases, leaving 12 bases between the germline ends. The CDR3 DNA is TGTGCCAGTAGTATAGGAGGAGGGGCGAACACCTTC. It specifies CASSIGGGANTF.

This chain uses TRBV2 with TRBJ2-1, with 9 bases matching TRBD1. J gave up 4 bases and V 3 bases, and 7 bases lay outside the gene matches. This CDR3 is built from 16 residues. Looked up from germline, CDR1 is SNHLY and CDR2 is FYNNEI. This CDR3 reads CASSEETGGAYNEQFF. CDR3 bases: TGTGCCAGCAGTGAGGAGACAGGGGGAGCTTACAATGAGCAGTTCTTC.

The V call is TRBV19, the J call TRBJ1-3; D gene ambiguous. From germline, CDR1 is LNHDA and CDR2 SQIVND (reference sequence). The CDR3 is 15 residues long. The ends were cut back, 5 bases at V and 1 base at J, with 12 bases in the middle. Here the CDR3 reads CASSSPTLSGNTIYF. Written as DNA, the CDR3 is TGTGCCAGTAGTTCGCCGACTCTATCTGGAAACACCATATATTTT.

The chain has TRBV6-1 and TRBJ2-7; the D gene is possibly TRBD1 (5 bases). CDR1 and CDR2 from the germline V gene are MNHNS and SASEGT. Trimming left V 1 base short and J 4 bases short, with 5 bases between. The CDR3 contains 12 residues. The chain's CDR3 is CASSEGQYEQYV. As DNA, the CDR3 is TGTGCCAGCAGTGAAGGACAGTACGAGCAGTACGTC.

This rearrangement joins TRBV20-1 to TRBJ2-7; D ambiguous. The V gene lost 3 bases and the J gene lost 4 bases, with 7 bases spanning the gap. Germline V gene sequence: CDR1 DFQATT, CDR2 SNEGSKA (reference sequence). The CDR3 contains 11 residues. The CDR3 is CSASVEYEQYF. The CDR3 DNA is TGCAGTGCTAGCGTCGAGTACGAGCAGTACTTC.

The J gene is TRBJ2-3, the V gene TRBV27; TRBD2 matches at 8 bases. The V segment lost 9 bases and the J segment 4 bases; nucleotides outside the gene matches: 9. Germline lookup yields CDR1 MNHEY and CDR2 SMNVEV (reference sequence). CDR3 length: 14 amino acids. CDR3 loop: CASRGGGYPDTQYF. The CDR3 DNA reads as TGTGCCAGTCGGGGCGGGGGGTACCCAGATACGCAGTATTTT.

The rearrangement links TRBV4-3 to TRBJ1-5; maybe TRBD1 (5 bases). The CDR3 length is 15 residues. Per germline, CDR1 LGHNA and CDR2 YSLEER. V lost 0 bases to trimming and J lost 5 bases, with 11 bases between them. The CDR3 nucleotides read TGCGCCAGCAGCCAAGACAGGGTAGGAGATCAGCCCCAGCATTTT. Translating it yields CASSQDRVGDQPQHF.

V is TRBV14 and J is TRBJ1-4; tentatively, D is TRBD1 (5 bases). The CDR3 is 14 amino acids. Trimming removed 2 bases at V and 7 bases at J, with 11 bases between. Germline V gene lookup returns CDR1 SGHDN and CDR2 FVKESK. The CDR3 region is CASSQMEGPEKLFF. Here the CDR3 DNA reads TGTGCCAGCAGCCAAATGGAGGGGCCTGAAAAACTGTTTTTT.

This clone appeared a single time. The rearrangement uses TRBV11-1 and TRBJ2-2, with 9 bases that match TRBD1. The germline V gene encodes CDR1 SGHAT and CDR2 FQDESV (reference sequence). The CDR3 spans 16 residues. Trimming took 7 bases from V and 5 from J; bases not matched to a gene: 11. CDR3 amino acids: CASTFRRTGVTGELFF. The CDR3, as DNA: TGTGCCAGCACATTCCGGAGGACAGGGGTAACCGGGGAGCTGTTTTTT.

This clone was seen just once. The chain uses TRBV5-1 and TRBJ1-1; D not resolved. Germline assignment: CDR1 SGHRS and CDR2 YFSETQ. V was shortened by 0 bases and J by 2 bases, with 8 bases between the two germline ends. The CDR3 covers 14 residues. The CDR3, as DNA: TGCGCCAGCAGCTTGGTCGGTTTTAACACTGAAGCTTTCTTT. Encoded protein: CASSLVGFNTEAFF.

This clone was recorded once. V and J are TRBV28 and TRBJ1-2; 7 positions agree with TRBD1. V gave up 6 bases and J gave up 4 bases; unmatched junction bases: 14. From germline, CDR1 is MDHEN and CDR2 SYDVKM. The CDR3 totals 16 residues. The CDR3 bases are TGTGCCAGCAGCCGGCCCGGGACAGAAAGGGTCTATGGCTACACCTTC. This gives the protein CASSRPGTERVYGYTF.

The J gene is TRBJ1-1, the V gene TRBV5-1; TRBD1 matches at 8 bases. With 5 bases clipped from V and 5 bases from J, the junction kept 8 bases outside the gene matches. CDR3 size: 14 residues. CDR1 SGHRS and CDR2 YFSETQ come from the germline V gene. CDR3 in DNA: TGCGCCAGCAGAGGACAGGGCATTAAGACTGAAGCTTTCTTT. Translating it yields CASRGQGIKTEAFF. Combining the CDR3 with reference TRBV5-1 and TRBJ1-1 gives the whole variable domain KAGVTQTPRYLIKTRGQQVTLSCSPISGHRSVSWYQQTPGQGLQFLFEYFSETQRNKGNFPGRFSGRQFSNSRSEMNVSTLELGDSALYLCASRGQGIKTEAFFGQGTRLTVV.

This sequence joins TRBV7-8 and TRBJ2-3; 8 bases fit TRBD2. The ends lost 10 bases at V and 2 bases at J; junction bases unmatched: 17. Looked up from germline, CDR1 is SGHVS and CDR2 is FQNEAQ. This CDR3 region has 17 residues. In DNA form, the CDR3 reads TGTGCCACCCGGGAGAATCCTAGCGGGTACTTCACAGATACGCAGTATTTT. It translates to CATRENPSGYFTDTQYF.

V and J are TRBV6-4 and TRBJ2-2; maybe TRBD1 (5 bases). The CDR3 extends over 15 amino acids. V lost 0 bases and J 4 bases, leaving 9 bases between the germline ends. Germline V gives CDR1 MRHNA, CDR2 SNTAGT. The chain's CDR3 is CASSDSTGFTGELFF. The CDR3 bases are TGTGCCAGCAGTGACTCTACAGGATTCACCGGGGAGCTGTTTTTT.

This chain joins TRBV6-6 and TRBJ1-2, with 10 bases that match TRBD1. Germline values: CDR1 MNHNY, CDR2 SVGAGI (reference sequence). Trimming removed 10 bases from V and 3 bases from J; junction bases left unmatched: 5. CDR3 length: 13 residues. The CDR3 loop reads CATSTGGDYGYTF. The CDR3 nucleotides are TGTGCCACCTCGACAGGGGGCGACTATGGCTACACCTTC.

The rearrangement joins TRBV18 to TRBJ1-2, with D possibly being TRBD1 (5 bases). Germline V gives CDR1 KGHSH, CDR2 LQKENI. Deletions cut 2 bases from V and 6 bases from J, with 16 bases between. There are 15 residues in the CDR3. The DNA of the CDR3 is TGTGCCAGCTCACCAGCCTCTGGAGGGACTGATGGCTACACCTTC. Amino acid sequence: CASSPASGGTDGYTF.

The chain carries TRBV2 and TRBJ1-2; D is undetermined. V was cut by 7 bases and J by 6 bases, with 9 bases left in between. This CDR3 comprises 11 residues. Looked up from germline, CDR1 is SNHLY and CDR2 is FYNNEI. CDR3 sequence: CASTSRNGYTF. The CDR3, as DNA: TGTGCCAGCACCTCGCGGAATGGCTACACCTTC. The variable domain in full, with the rest retrieved from reference TRBV2 and TRBJ1-2, is EPEVTQTPSHQVTQMGQEVILRCVPISNHLYFYWYRQILGQKVEFLVSFYNNEISEKSEIFDDQFSVERPDGSNFTLKIRSTKLEDSAMYFCASTSRNGYTFGSGTRLTVV.

The gene calls are TRBV7-2 and TRBJ2-7; 9 bases fit TRBD1. V shed 5 bases, J shed 9 bases, and the junction held 17 bases outside the gene matches. This CDR3 is built from 16 residues. The germline V gene has CDR1 SGHTA and CDR2 FQGNSA. The CDR3 DNA is TGTGCCAGCAGCGTGACGGGGGGACAGGGCTCGAAGGGGCAGTACTTC. Translating it yields CASSVTGGQGSKGQYF.

The chain links TRBV5-5 to TRBJ1-1; TRBD1 might be the D (5 bases). The V end lost 3 bases, the J end lost 4 bases, and 13 bases lay between the germline ends. CDR3 length: 14 amino acids. Germline loops: CDR1 SGHKS, CDR2 YYEKEE (reference sequence). CDR3 coding DNA: TGTGCCAGCAGCTGGGACTATTTCCCCACTGAAGCTTTCTTT. Protein product: CASSWDYFPTEAFF.